Below, one T cell receptor beta chain is given with its context. The source of the sample is a study of cytomegalovirus exposure and HLA in healthy donors. There are 17 residues in the CDR3. Germline V gene data show CDR1 as LGHNA and CDR2 as YNFKEQ. J was trimmed by 5 bases and V by 4 bases; bases with no gene match: 10. Primers included in the PCR were 60 Vbeta and 13 Jbeta primers. The protocol was immunoSEQ multiplex PCR, while the TCRdb copy is restricted to in-frame clones and leaves out a portion. The clone table shows 100,000 to 150,000 clones, with the ten largest holding 1.5% to 2%. The chain uses TRBV4-2 and TRBJ2-1, with 11 positions matching TRBD2. Sequencing was carried out using PBMCs. The source of this sequence is a woman in her forties in good health and CMV-seropositive. CDR3 residues: CASSRSTSGSVNNEQFF. CDR3 in DNA: TGTGCCAGCAGCCGCTCTACTAGCGGGAGTGTGAACAATGAGCAGTTCTTC.